These 27 T cell receptor beta chains were all obtained from the same sample, sequenced in a study of cytomegalovirus exposure and HLA in healthy donors. In the PCR, 60 Vbeta and 13 Jbeta primers were used. Measured with immunoSEQ multiplex PCR; TCRdb has only the in-frame clones, and not every one. This repertoire shows some 190,000 clones, roughly 77% found once; its top ten account for roughly 2.8%. The specimen sequenced was PBMCs. These receptors were taken from a woman aged 25 to 39 in good health and CMV-seropositive.

The chain combines TRBV28 with TRBJ1-5, with a tentative D call TRBD1 (5 bases). Per germline, CDR1 MDHEN and CDR2 SYDVKM. Trimming took 5 bases from V and 3 from J, leaving 11 bases between them. CDR3 length: 14 residues. The CDR3 here is CASSPTVPNQPQHF. The CDR3 region has the DNA TGTGCCAGCAGTCCGACAGTACCCAATCAGCCCCAGCATTTT.

The chain couples TRBV5-1 to TRBJ2-7; the D gene is possibly TRBD2 (5 bases). The length of the CDR3 is 15 residues. In germline, CDR1 is SGHRS, CDR2 YFSETQ. The ends were cut back, 0 bases at V and 0 bases at J, with 10 bases in the middle. CDR3 nucleotides: TGCGCCAGCAGCTTGGCCGACGAGGGCTCCTACGAGCAGTACTTC. As protein: CASSLADEGSYEQYF.

CDR3 nucleotide sequence: TGTGCCAGCAGTTACGGGTCACAGGGACCCTACGAGCAGTACTTC. Its protein product is CASSYGSQGPYEQYF. The chain has TRBV6-5 and TRBJ2-7; the D gene is possibly TRBD1 (6 bases). The V end was cut by 2 bases, the J end by 2 bases, with 13 bases between. The CDR3 consists of 15 residues. Germline-derived CDR1 and CDR2 are MNHEY and SVGAGI.

This clone was recorded a few times. This sequence joins TRBV5-4 and TRBJ2-1, with a weak D call TRBD1 (6 bases). V gave up 5 bases and J gave up 3 bases, with 12 bases separating them. This CDR3 is built from 14 residues. The germline gives CDR1 SGHNT, CDR2 YYREEE (reference sequence). CDR3: CASSPGQSYNEQFF. CDR3 in DNA: TGTGCCAGCAGTCCGGGACAAAGCTACAATGAGCAGTTCTTC.

The chain recombines TRBV11-2 with TRBJ2-5; D is unresolved. The CDR3 runs to 14 residues. The germline V gene has CDR1 SGHAT and CDR2 FQNNGV. V lost 1 base, J lost 2 bases, and 8 bases lay in between. The CDR3 coding sequence is TGTGCCAGCAGCTTAGGCGGCAGTCAAGAGACCCAGTACTTC. It is translated as CASSLGGSQETQYF.

In regard to this clone: Other DNA sequences from this sample encode an identical CDR3 as well. CDR3 residues: CASSTDRVNTEAFF. DNA of the CDR3: TGTGCCAGTAGCACGGACAGGGTGAACACTGAAGCTTTCTTT. The V gene is TRBV19, the J gene TRBJ1-1; 8 bases are shared with TRBD1. V shed 6 bases and J 0 bases; nucleotides not matched to a gene: 3. This CDR3 has 14 residues. Germline loops: CDR1 LNHDA, CDR2 SQIVND (reference sequence).

By frequency in the sample, this clone is medium-sized (0.01 to 0.1%). This chain connects TRBV28 to TRBJ1-2, with 8 bases fitting TRBD1. The CDR3 is 17 amino acids. Germline assignment: CDR1 MDHEN and CDR2 SYDVKM. Trimming took 6 bases from V and 5 from J; bases not matched to a gene: 17. The CDR3 is CASSPRTGRNLGYGYTF. The CDR3 DNA sequence: TGTGCCAGCAGCCCGCGGACAGGGAGGAATTTAGGGTATGGCTACACCTTC.

Only one count was recorded for this clone. The V and J genes are TRBV28 and TRBJ1-5, with D hard to call. Germline assignment: CDR1 MDHEN and CDR2 SYDVKM. The V end lost 6 bases, the J end lost 0 bases, and 9 bases lay between the germline ends. This CDR3 has 14 amino acids. The CDR3 is CASRIRSSNQPQHF. The CDR3, as DNA: TGTGCCAGCAGAATAAGGAGTAGCAATCAGCCCCAGCATTTT.

This clone was seen only a few times. The CDR3: CASSGFGGRAREQYF. In DNA, the CDR3 is TGTGCCAGCTCGGGTTTTGGCGGGAGGGCTCGGGAGCAGTACTTC. V gene TRBV2 combines with J gene TRBJ2-7; the match to TRBD2 covers 9 bases. The V gene's germline CDR1 is SNHLY and CDR2 FYNNEI. The CDR3 runs 15 residues. Trimming took 8 bases from V and 7 from J; bases not matched to a gene: 15.

This chain uses TRBV7-6 with TRBJ2-1, with 7 bases fitting TRBD1. The germline gives CDR1 SGHVS, CDR2 FNYEAQ. V lost 2 bases to trimming and J lost 14 bases; unmatched junction nucleotides: 12. There are 14 residues in the CDR3. The CDR3: CASSLYPEQGPEFF. The DNA of the CDR3 is TGTGCCAGCAGCTTATACCCCGAACAGGGGCCGGAGTTCTTC.

The chain couples TRBV11-3 to TRBJ2-2, with TRBD2 identical over 7 bases. Germline trimming cut 5 bases from V and 4 bases from J; bases unmatched to any gene: 7. This CDR3 has 15 residues. In germline, CDR1 is SGHNT, CDR2 YENEEA. The CDR3: CASSLGGGGTGELFF. CDR3 nucleotide sequence: TGTGCCAGCAGCCTCGGCGGGGGAGGCACCGGGGAGCTGTTTTTT.

This rearrangement joins TRBV6-5 to TRBJ1-6; a weak D match, TRBD1 (6 bases). This CDR3 has 14 residues. Germline CDR1 reads MNHEY; CDR2 reads SVGAGI. The ends were cut back, 4 bases at V and 6 bases at J, with 10 bases in the middle. CDR3 DNA: TGTGCCAGCAGTTCCCCCAGGGGTAATTCACCCCTCCACTTT. It specifies CASSSPRGNSPLHF.

V is TRBV5-4 and J is TRBJ1-1, with unresolved D. V was cut by 5 bases and J by 0 bases, with 17 bases left in between. Germline CDR1 is SGHNT and CDR2 is YYREEE (reference sequence). CDR3 length: 16 amino acids. DNA for the CDR3: TGTGCCAGCAGTCAAGCCGGGAGGCTCATGAACACTGAAGCTTTCTTT. Its protein product is CASSQAGRLMNTEAFF.

This clone was found a few times. The chain couples TRBV19 to TRBJ1-1; D unclear. Trimming took off 6 bases at V and 0 bases at J, with 11 bases between the two ends. Germline V lookup: CDR1 LNHDA, CDR2 SQIVND (reference sequence). The CDR3 totals 14 residues. DNA for the CDR3: TGTGCCAGTAGCCGGTACGGGATGAACACTGAAGCTTTCTTT. Residues: CASSRYGMNTEAFF.

The J gene is TRBJ1-6, the V gene TRBV6-1; 7 bases line up with TRBD1. CDR3 length: 15 amino acids. Trimming took 0 bases from V and 9 from J; bases not matched to a gene: 5. Germline CDR1 is MNHNS and CDR2 is SASEGT. The CDR3 region has the DNA TGTGCCAGCAGTGAAGCGCAAGGGGGCACTTCACCCCTCCACTTT. Protein: CASSEAQGGTSPLHF.

CDR3 in DNA: TGCAGCGTTGAATCGGCTGGGACAGGTGGAAACACCATATATTTT. Its translation: CSVESAGTGGNTIYF. The chain joins TRBV29-1 to TRBJ1-3, with 8 bases identical to TRBD1. V lost 2 bases to trimming and J lost 3 bases; unmatched junction nucleotides: 6. The length of the CDR3 is 15 residues. Germline V gene lookup returns CDR1 SQVTM and CDR2 ANQGSEA.

The gene calls are TRBV6-6 and TRBJ2-7, with TRBD2 matching 11 bases. V dropped 3 bases and J dropped 2; count of bases not matched to a gene: 3. From germline, CDR1 is MNHNY and CDR2 SVGAGI (reference sequence). This CDR3 has 15 amino acids. Here the CDR3 DNA reads TGTGCCAGCAGTTATGTACTAGCGGGGGCCTACGAGCAGTACTTC. It codes for CASSYVLAGAYEQYF.

With respect to this clone: Other DNA sequences from this sample encode an identical CDR3 as well. V usage is TRBV7-9 and J usage is TRBJ2-3, with TRBD1 identical over 7 bases. The V and J ends lost 5 bases and 1 base, in that order; junction bases with no gene match: 9. The CDR3 is 16 residues long. Germline CDR1 reads SEHNR; CDR2 reads FQNEAQ (reference sequence). CDR3 in DNA: TGTGCCAGCAGCCGGCCAGGGCAGGGGGGCACAGATACGCAGTATTTT. Its protein product is CASSRPGQGGTDTQYF. Supplemented by reference TRBV7-9 and TRBJ2-3, the full variable domain reads DTGVSQNPRHKITKRGQNVTFRCDPISEHNRLYWYRQTLGQGPEFLTYFQNEAQLEKSRLLSDRFSAERPKGSFSTLEIQRTEQGDSAMYLCASSRPGQGGTDTQYFGPGTRLTVL.

CDR3 loop: CASTPGQAAPNYGYTF. CDR3 DNA: TGTGCCAGCACCCCCGGACAGGCCGCCCCTAACTATGGCTACACCTTC. This chain connects TRBV7-6 to TRBJ1-2; 7 bases agree with TRBD1. CDR3 size: 16 residues. Germline V CDR1 and CDR2: SGHVS, FNYEAQ. V trimming: 7 bases; J trimming: 0 bases; junction bases outside the gene matches: 11.

V and J are TRBV11-1 and TRBJ2-2; TRBD2 might be the D (5 bases). The V gene's germline CDR1 is SGHAT and CDR2 FQDESV (reference sequence). The CDR3 totals 14 residues. V lost 1 base and J 6 bases, leaving 9 bases between the germline ends. The CDR3 loop is CASSLELAAGELFF. The CDR3 region has the DNA TGTGCCAGCAGCTTAGAGCTAGCAGCCGGGGAGCTGTTTTTT. The complete variable domain, with remaining parts taken from reference TRBV11-1 and TRBJ2-2, reads EAEVAQSPRYKITEKSQAVAFWCDPISGHATLYWYRQILGQGPELLVQFQDESVVDDSQLPKDRFSAERLKGVDSTLKIQPAELGDSAMYLCASSLELAAGELFFGEGSRLTVL.

This clone showed up just once. The rearrangement uses TRBV5-4 and TRBJ2-2; D remains unclear. This CDR3 region has 12 residues. Germline V gene data show CDR1 as SGHNT and CDR2 as YYREEE (reference sequence). V dropped 2 bases and J dropped 4 bases, with 3 bases sitting between them. CDR3 coding DNA: TGTGCCAGCAGCTTTAGCACCGGGGAGCTGTTTTTT. As protein: CASSFSTGELFF.

The CDR3, as DNA: TGTGCTAGTGGTTTGGAGACAGGGTGGAAAGTGGGCGGCTACACCTTC. As protein: CASGLETGWKVGGYTF. This chain links TRBV12-5 with TRBJ1-2, with 7 bases matching TRBD1. With V trimmed by 1 base and J by 8 bases, 13 bases remained unmatched. Germline V CDR1 and CDR2: LGHNT, FRNRAP. The CDR3 spans 16 residues.

This chain uses TRBV6-1 with TRBJ1-3; 10 bases agree with TRBD1. V was clipped by 7 bases and J by 3 bases; unmatched bases: 6. This CDR3 has 15 amino acids. Germline V lookup: CDR1 MNHNS, CDR2 SASEGT. The CDR3 bases are TGTGCCAGCACTACTAGGACAGGGGGTGGAAACACCATATATTTT. Encoded protein: CASTTRTGGGNTIYF.

This clone showed up just a few times. The chain recombines TRBV4-2 with TRBJ2-2; D gene uncertain. This CDR3 is 14 amino acids long. The germline V and J ends were trimmed by 0 bases and 2 bases, with 4 bases remaining between them. Germline CDR1 reads LGHNA; CDR2 reads YNFKEQ. The CDR3 loop is CASSQDINTGELFF. CDR3 DNA sequence: TGTGCCAGCAGCCAAGATATCAACACCGGGGAGCTGTTTTTT.

This clone appeared a single time. The rearrangement links TRBV5-1 to TRBJ2-3; D uncertain. The CDR3 runs to 14 residues. Germline CDR1 and CDR2: SGHRS and YFSETQ. Between the trimmed V and J ends, which lost 0 bases and 2 bases, there was a span of 7 bases. In nucleotides, the CDR3 is TGCGCCAGCAGCTTGGGTACTCCCACAGATACGCAGTATTTT. It translates to CASSLGTPTDTQYF.

This rearrangement joins TRBV11-2 to TRBJ2-1; perhaps TRBD2 as D (5 bases). Germline V CDR1 and CDR2: SGHAT, FQNNGV. CDR3 length: 15 amino acids. Trimming pared 5 bases from V and 8 bases from J, leaving 19 bases between. CDR3 DNA: TGTGCCAGCAGCGCCAGCGGCGTGTGGGCGGATGAGCAGTTCTTC. The encoded protein is CASSASGVWADEQFF. The entire variable domain, with the rest obtained from reference TRBV11-2 and TRBJ2-1, is as follows: EAGVAQSPRYKIIEKRQSVAFWCNPISGHATLYWYQQILGQGPKLLIQFQNNGVVDDSQLPKDRFSAERLKGVDSTLKIQPAKLEDSAVYLCASSASGVWADEQFFGPGTRLTVL.

V is TRBV5-1 and J is TRBJ2-1, with TRBD2 identical over 10 bases. The V segment lost 4 bases and the J segment 4 bases; nucleotides outside the gene matches: 8. In germline, CDR1 is SGHRS, CDR2 YFSETQ. The CDR3 is made up of 16 amino acids. The CDR3 nucleotides read TGCGCCAGCAGCGTGACTTCTAGCGGGAGTTACAATGAGCAGTTCTTC. Protein product: CASSVTSSGSYNEQFF.